This T cell receptor (beta chain) was sequenced during a study of T cell changes during pregnancy in multiple sclerosis. This CDR3 spans 13 amino acids. Germline loops: CDR1 LNHDA, CDR2 SQIVND (reference sequence). V dropped 5 bases and J dropped 5 bases, with 10 bases sitting between them. The method was immunoSEQ multiplex PCR; TCRdb's version includes in-frame clones alone and lacks a portion of them. The table lists about 40,000 clones, roughly 90% of them singletons. V is TRBV19 and J is TRBJ2-1; a possible D gene is TRBD1 (6 bases). The receptor was isolated from a female donor with multiple sclerosis, enrolled in a pregnancy study. Sequenced here: CD8+ T cells from peripheral blood mononuclear cells, sampled in the third trimester of pregnancy. This CDR3 reads CASSSRTDNEQFF. CDR3 bases: TGTGCCAGTAGTTCCCGGACAGACAATGAGCAGTTCTTC.